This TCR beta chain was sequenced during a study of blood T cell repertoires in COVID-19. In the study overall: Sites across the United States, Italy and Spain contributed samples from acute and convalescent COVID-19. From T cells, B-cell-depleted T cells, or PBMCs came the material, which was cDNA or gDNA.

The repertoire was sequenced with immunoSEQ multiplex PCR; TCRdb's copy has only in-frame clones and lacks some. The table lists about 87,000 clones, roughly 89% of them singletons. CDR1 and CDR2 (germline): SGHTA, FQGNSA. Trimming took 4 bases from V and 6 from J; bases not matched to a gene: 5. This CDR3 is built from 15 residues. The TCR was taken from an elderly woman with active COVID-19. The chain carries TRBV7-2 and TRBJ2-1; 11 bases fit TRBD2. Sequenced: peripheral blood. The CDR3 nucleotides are TGTGCCAGCAGCTCGCGACTAGCGGGAAGCAATGAGCAGTTCTTC. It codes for CASSSRLAGSNEQFF.